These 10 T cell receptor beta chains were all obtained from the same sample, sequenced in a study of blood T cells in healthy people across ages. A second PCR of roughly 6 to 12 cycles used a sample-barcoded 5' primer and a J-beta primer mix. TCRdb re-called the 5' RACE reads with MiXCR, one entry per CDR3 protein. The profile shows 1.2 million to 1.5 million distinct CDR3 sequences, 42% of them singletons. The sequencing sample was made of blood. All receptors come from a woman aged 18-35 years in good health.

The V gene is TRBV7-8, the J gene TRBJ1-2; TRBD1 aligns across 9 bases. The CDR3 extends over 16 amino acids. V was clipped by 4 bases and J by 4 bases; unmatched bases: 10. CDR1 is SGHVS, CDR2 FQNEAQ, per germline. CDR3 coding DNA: TGTGCCAGCAGCTCGTGGACAGGGGAGTTGAGCTATGGCTACACCTTC. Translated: CASSSWTGELSYGYTF. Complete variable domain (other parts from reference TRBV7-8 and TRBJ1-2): GAGVSQSPRYKVAKRGQDVALRCDPISGHVSLFWYQQALGQGPEFLTYFQNEAQLDKSGLPSDRFFAERPEGSVSTLKIQRTQQEDSAVYLCASSSWTGELSYGYTFGSGTRLTVV.

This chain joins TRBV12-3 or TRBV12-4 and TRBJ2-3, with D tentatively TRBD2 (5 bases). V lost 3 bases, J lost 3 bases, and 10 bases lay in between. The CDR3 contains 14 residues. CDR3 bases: TGTGCCAGCAGTTTGAATAGCGCGACAGATACGCAGTATTTT. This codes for CASSLNSATDTQYF.

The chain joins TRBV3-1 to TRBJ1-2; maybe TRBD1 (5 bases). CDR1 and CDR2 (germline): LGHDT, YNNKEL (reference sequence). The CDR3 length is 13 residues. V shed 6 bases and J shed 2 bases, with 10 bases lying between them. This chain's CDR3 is CASRATANYGYTF. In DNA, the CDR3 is TGTGCCAGCAGGGCGACAGCGAACTATGGCTACACCTTC.

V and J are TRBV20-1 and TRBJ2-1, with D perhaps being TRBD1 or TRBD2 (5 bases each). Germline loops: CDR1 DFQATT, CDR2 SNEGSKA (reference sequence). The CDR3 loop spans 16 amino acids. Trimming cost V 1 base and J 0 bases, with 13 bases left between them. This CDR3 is CSARARGASSYNEQFF. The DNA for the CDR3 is TGCAGTGCTAGAGCAAGGGGAGCCAGCTCCTACAATGAGCAGTTCTTC.

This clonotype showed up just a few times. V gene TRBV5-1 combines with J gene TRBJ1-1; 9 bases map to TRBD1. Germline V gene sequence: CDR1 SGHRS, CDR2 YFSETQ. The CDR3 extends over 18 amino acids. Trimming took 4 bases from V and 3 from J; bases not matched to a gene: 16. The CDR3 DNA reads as TGCGCCAGCAGCCAGAACCCACAGGGGGCGATCGGGCACACTGAAGCTTTCTTT. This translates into CASSQNPQGAIGHTEAFF. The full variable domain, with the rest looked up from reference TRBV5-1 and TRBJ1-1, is KAGVTQTPRYLIKTRGQQVTLSCSPISGHRSVSWYQQTPGQGLQFLFEYFSETQRNKGNFPGRFSGRQFSNSRSEMNVSTLELGDSALYLCASSQNPQGAIGHTEAFFGQGTRLTVV.

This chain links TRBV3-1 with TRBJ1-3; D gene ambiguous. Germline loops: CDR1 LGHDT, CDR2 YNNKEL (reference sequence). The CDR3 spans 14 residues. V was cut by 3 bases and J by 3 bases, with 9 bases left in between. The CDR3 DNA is TGTGCCAGCAGCCACCGCTCGAATGGAAACACCATATATTTT. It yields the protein CASSHRSNGNTIYF.

Here the CDR3 reads CSVGAGSTDTQYF. The CDR3 DNA reads TGCAGCGTTGGGGCAGGGTCAACAGATACGCAGTATTTT. The V call is TRBV29-1, the J call TRBJ2-3; D might be TRBD1 (5 bases). The V end lost 4 bases, the J end lost 3 bases, and 11 bases lay between the germline ends. Per germline, CDR1 SQVTM and CDR2 ANQGSEA. CDR3 length: 13 residues.

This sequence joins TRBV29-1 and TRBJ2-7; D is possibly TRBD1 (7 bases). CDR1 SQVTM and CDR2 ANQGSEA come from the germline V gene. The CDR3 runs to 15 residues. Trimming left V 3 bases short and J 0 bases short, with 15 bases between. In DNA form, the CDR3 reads TGCAGCGTTGAGGTCTGGGGGGACAGCTCCTACGAGCAGTACTTC. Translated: CSVEVWGDSSYEQYF.

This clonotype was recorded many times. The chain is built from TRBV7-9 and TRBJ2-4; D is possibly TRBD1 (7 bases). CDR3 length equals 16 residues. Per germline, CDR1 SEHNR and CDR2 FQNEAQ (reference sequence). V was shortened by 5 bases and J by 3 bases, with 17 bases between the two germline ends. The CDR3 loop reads CASSLVEGASKNIQYF. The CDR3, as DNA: TGTGCCAGCAGCCTGGTGGAGGGGGCAAGCAAAAACATTCAGTACTTC.

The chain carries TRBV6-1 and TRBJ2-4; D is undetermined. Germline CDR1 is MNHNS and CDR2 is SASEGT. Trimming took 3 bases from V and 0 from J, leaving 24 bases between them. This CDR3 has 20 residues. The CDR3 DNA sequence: TGTGCCAGCAGTGATTCTCCGGGCCAGTGGTCCCGCCTAGCCAAAAACATTCAGTACTTC. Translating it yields CASSDSPGQWSRLAKNIQYF.